This T cell receptor beta chain was identified in a study of T cells expressing NK-cell markers (dated by TCRdb to the early 2020s). Study-wide context: In sorted CD3+CD56+NKG2C+, CD3+CD56+NKG2C- and CD3+CD56-NKG2C+ T-cell subsets from several donors, TCR beta-chain repertoires were profiled. Seven of the eight sequenced donors were HCMV-seropositive and one was HCMV-seronegative. All eight donors whose samples were sequenced were randomly selected healthy volunteers, three of them men and five women. Libraries were sequenced as 2 x 150 bp reads on Illumina HiSeq 2000/2500, MiSeq or NextSeq. Results and caveats for the whole study, not just this receptor: Those dominant clonotypes were again the most abundant among CD3+CD56-NKG2C+ cells in a few donors, at about 28.3-65%. For more than 5 donors, the dominant CD3+CD56+NKG2C+ clonotypes were among the top 10 CD8+ clonotypes and accounted for about 1.0-7.5% of CD8+ T cells. It remained unclear whether the expanded NKG2C-expressing T cell clones were specific for HCMV antigens.

In the germline V gene, CDR1 corresponds to MNHNS and CDR2 to SASEGT. The CDR3 covers 18 residues, taking in both the cysteine and the phenylalanine. The DNA sequence is not available. For this clonotype: No cognate antigen has been identified for it.

TCRdb records Illumina HiSeq 2000 as the sequencer. 5'RACE template switching, by which a universal primer site and unique molecular identifiers were added, was used to make TCR beta cDNA libraries. Synthesis of cDNA was primed from the TCR beta constant segment and was followed by two consecutive PCR amplification steps. The study's own analysis went as follows. MIGEC handled demultiplexing of the reads and grouping by UMI, while MiTCR was used to assemble and quantify clonotypes. To exclude erroneous sequences, only TCR cDNA sequences supported by at least two reads were retained. The tcR package was used for downstream repertoire analysis, with clonotypes matched between fractions based on CDR3 nucleotide sequence plus V segment. VDJmatch was used to annotate antigen specificity against VDJdb, with one amino acid substitution allowed in CDR3. TCRdb reprocessed the reads and provides one entry for every CDR3 protein sequence; no DNA is given. These V and J calls rely on TCRdb rather than the paper's analysis. The sample's clone listing holds approximately 460,000 distinct CDR3 sequences. About 7.1% of the sample rests with the top ten.

To determine HCMV serostatus, a commercial ELISA kit was used to detect HCMV-specific IgG in serum. Peripheral blood mononuclear cells were isolated from blood by Ficoll density gradient centrifugation. Sequencing input: blood T cells: a sorted CD56 or NKG2C T cell subset, CD4+ or CD8+ T cells, or bulk PBMC T cells (not recorded which). The rearrangement combines TRBV6-1 with TRBJ2-6. This clonotype was sampled from a woman between 18 and 70 years old in good health. The CDR3 protein: CASSGSLELTSGANVLTF.